The entry that follows covers one T cell receptor (beta chain) sequence. This entry comes from a study of molecular identifiers for immune sequencing clone quantification. The CDR3 covers 14 residues. CDR1 is DFQATT and CDR2 is SNEGSKA in the germline V gene (reference sequence). V gave up 6 bases and J gave up 1 base, with 12 bases separating them. In TCRdb, the PCR reads were re-called with MiXCR into one record per CDR3 protein. Of about 65,000 distinct CDR3 sequences in the sample, roughly 20% were seen once. The sequence was obtained from a human donor in good health. Some libraries in this study had Jurkat cell RNA spiked in. Material for sequencing was naive CD8+ T cells from blood, with Jurkat cell RNA spiked in. The subset denotes: FACS-sorted CD8+CD4-CCR7+CD45RA+ naive T cells. V usage is TRBV20-1 and J usage is TRBJ2-2, with unresolved D. The CDR3 spells CSADTVGNTGELFF. CDR3 DNA: TGCAGTGCGGATACAGTGGGGAACACCGGGGAGCTGTTTTTT.